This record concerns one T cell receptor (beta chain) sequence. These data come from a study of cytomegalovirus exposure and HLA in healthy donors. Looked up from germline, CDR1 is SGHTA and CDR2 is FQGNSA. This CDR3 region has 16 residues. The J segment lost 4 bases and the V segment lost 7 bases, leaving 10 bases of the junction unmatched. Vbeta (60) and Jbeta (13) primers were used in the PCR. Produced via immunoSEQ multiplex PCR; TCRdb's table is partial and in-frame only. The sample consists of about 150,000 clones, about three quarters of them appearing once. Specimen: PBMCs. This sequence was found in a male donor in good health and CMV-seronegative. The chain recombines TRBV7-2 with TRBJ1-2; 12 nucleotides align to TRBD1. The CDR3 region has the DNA TGTGCCAGCACCTCTCTGGGGACAGGGGGCACCTATGGCTACACCTTC. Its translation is CASTSLGTGGTYGYTF.